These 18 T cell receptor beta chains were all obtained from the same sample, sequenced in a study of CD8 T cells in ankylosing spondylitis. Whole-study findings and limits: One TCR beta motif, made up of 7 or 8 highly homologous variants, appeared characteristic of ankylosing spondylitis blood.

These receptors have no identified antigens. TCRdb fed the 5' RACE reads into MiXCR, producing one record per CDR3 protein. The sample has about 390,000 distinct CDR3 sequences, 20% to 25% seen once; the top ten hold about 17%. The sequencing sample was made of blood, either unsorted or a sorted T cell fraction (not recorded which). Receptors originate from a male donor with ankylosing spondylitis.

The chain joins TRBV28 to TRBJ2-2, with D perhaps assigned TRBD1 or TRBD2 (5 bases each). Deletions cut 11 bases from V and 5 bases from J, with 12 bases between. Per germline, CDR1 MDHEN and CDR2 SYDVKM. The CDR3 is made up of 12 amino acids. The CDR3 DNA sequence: TGTGCCTTCGGGGCCGTTACCGGGGAGCTGTTTTTT. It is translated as CAFGAVTGELFF.

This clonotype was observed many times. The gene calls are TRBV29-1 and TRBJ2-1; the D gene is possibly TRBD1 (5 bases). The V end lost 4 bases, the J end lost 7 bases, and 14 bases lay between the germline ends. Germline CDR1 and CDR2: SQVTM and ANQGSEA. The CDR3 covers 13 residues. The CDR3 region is CSVGQGARNEQFF. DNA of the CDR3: TGCAGCGTTGGGCAGGGCGCGAGGAATGAGCAGTTCTTC.

CDR3 DNA sequence: TGCAGCGTTGTCGTCCTCCGGGACCTTGGCTACACCTTC. Translating gives CSVVVLRDLGYTF. The chain joins TRBV29-1 to TRBJ1-2; TRBD1 is a possible D gene (5 bases). The CDR3 contains 13 residues. From germline, CDR1 is SQVTM and CDR2 ANQGSEA. The V gene lost 4 bases and the J gene lost 7 bases, with 16 bases spanning the gap.

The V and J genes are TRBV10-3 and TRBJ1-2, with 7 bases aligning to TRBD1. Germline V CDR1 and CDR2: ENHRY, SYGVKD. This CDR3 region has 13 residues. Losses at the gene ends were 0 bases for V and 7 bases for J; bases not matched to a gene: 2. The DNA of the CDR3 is TGTGCCATCAGTGAGTCGACAGGGTTTGGCTACACCTTC. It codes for CAISESTGFGYTF.

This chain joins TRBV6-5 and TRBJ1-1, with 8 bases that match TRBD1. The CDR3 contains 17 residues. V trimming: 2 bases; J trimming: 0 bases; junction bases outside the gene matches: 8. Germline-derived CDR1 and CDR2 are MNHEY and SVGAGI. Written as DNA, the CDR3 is TGTGCCAGCAGTTACCGGGGACAGGACTACATGAACACTGAAGCTTTCTTT. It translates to CASSYRGQDYMNTEAFF.

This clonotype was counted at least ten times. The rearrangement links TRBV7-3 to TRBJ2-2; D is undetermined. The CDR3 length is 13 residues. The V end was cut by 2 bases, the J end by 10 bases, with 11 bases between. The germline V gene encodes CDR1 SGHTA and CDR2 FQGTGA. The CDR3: CASSLGLDAELFF. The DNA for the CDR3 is TGTGCCAGCAGCTTAGGCCTGGATGCGGAGCTGTTTTTT.

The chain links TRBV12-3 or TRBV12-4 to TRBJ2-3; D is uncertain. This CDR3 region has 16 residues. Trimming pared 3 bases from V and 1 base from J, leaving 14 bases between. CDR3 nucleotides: TGTGCCAGCAGTTTCTCGACTGGTGGGGGCACAGATACGCAGTATTTT. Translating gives CASSFSTGGGTDTQYF.

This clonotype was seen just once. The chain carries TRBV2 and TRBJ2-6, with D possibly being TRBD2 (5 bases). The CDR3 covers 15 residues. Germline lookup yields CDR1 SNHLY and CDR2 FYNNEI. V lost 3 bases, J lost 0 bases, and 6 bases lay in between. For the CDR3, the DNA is TGTGCCAGCAGTGACGGGGTCTCTGGGGCCAACGTCCTGACTTTC. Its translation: CASSDGVSGANVLTF.

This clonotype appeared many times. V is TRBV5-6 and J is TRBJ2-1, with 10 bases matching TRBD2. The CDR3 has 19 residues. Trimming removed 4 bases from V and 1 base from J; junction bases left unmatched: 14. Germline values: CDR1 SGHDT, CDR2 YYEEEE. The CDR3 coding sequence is TGTGCCAGCAGCGAAGCGGGAGGGCCTATGGCAAGGTCCTACAATGAGCAGTTCTTC. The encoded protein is CASSEAGGPMARSYNEQFF.

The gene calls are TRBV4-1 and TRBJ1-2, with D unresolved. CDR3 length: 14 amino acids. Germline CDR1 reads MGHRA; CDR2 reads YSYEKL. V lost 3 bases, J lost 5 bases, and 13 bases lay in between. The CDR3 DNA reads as TGCGCCAGCAGCCACTTGGACCCCCTTTATGGCTACACCTTC. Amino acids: CASSHLDPLYGYTF.

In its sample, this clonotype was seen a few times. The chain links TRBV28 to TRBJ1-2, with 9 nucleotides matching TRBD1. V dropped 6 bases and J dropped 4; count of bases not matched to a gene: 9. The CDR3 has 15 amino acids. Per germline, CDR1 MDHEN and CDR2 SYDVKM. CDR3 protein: CASRGGGQGGYGYTF. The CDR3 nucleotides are TGTGCCAGCAGGGGAGGGGGACAGGGCGGCTATGGCTACACCTTC.

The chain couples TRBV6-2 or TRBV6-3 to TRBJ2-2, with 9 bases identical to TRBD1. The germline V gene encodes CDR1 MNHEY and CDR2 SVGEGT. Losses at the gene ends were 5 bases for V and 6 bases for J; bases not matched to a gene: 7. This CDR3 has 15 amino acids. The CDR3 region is CASSDTGGKAGELFF. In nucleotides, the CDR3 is TGTGCCAGCAGTGATACAGGGGGCAAGGCCGGGGAGCTGTTTTTT.

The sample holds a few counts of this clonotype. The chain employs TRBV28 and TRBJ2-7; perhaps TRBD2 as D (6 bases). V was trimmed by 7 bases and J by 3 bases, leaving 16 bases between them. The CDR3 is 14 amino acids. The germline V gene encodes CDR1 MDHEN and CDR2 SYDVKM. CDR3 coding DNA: TGTGCCAGCACCCCCGGAGGGCGGCTCTACGAGCAGTACTTC. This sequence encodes CASTPGGRLYEQYF.

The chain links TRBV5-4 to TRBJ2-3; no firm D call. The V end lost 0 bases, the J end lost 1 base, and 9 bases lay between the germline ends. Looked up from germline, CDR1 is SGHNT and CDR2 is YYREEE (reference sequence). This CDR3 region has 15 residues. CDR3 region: CASSLDYRRTDTQYF. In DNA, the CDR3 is TGTGCCAGCAGCTTGGACTATCGCCGCACAGATACGCAGTATTTT.

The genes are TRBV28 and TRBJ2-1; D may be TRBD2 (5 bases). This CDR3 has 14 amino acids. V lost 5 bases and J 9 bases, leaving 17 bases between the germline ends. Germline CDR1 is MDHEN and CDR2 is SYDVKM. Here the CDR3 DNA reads TGTGCCAGCAGTCCTGGGTTCGGTCGGGGTGAGCAGTTCTTC. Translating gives CASSPGFGRGEQFF.

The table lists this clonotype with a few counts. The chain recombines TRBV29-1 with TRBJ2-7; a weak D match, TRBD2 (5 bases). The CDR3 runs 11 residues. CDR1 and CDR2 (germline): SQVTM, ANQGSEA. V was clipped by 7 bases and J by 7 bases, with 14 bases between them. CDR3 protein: CSAGLPGEQYF. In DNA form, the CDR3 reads TGCAGCGCCGGACTTCCGGGTGAGCAGTACTTC.

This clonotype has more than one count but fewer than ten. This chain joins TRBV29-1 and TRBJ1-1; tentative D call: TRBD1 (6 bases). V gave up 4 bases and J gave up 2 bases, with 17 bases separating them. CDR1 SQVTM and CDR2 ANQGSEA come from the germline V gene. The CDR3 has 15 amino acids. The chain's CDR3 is CSVGRGHSFNTEAFF. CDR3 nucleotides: TGCAGCGTTGGGAGGGGACACTCTTTTAACACTGAAGCTTTCTTT.

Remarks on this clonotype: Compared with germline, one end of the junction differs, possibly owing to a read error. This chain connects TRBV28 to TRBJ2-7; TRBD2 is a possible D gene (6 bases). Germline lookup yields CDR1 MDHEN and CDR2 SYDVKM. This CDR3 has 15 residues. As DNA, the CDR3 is TGTGCCAGCAGAGTCCCCGGGAGTGGGGCCTACAAGCAGTACTTC. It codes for CASRVPGSGAYKQYF. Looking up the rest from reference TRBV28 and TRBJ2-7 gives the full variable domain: DVKVTQSSRYLVKRTGEKVFLECVQDMDHENMFWYRQDPGLGLRLIYFSYDVKMKEKGDIPEGYSVSREKKERFSLILESASTNQTSMYLCASRVPGSGAYKQYFGPGTRLTVT.